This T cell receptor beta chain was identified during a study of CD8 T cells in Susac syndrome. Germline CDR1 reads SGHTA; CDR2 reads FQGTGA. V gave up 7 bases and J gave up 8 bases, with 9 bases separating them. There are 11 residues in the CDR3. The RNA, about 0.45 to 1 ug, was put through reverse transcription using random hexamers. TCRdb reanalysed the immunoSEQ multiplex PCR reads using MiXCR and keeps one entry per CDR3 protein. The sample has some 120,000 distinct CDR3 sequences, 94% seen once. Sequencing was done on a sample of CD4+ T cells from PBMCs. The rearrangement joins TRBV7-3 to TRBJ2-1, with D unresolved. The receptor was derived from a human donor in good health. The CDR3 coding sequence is TGTGCCAGCATTCCGAACCATGAGCAGTTCTTC. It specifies CASIPNHEQFF.